This T cell receptor beta chain emerged from a study of blood T cell repertoires in COVID-19. Authors' processing steps: Estimates of nucleated cell counts were drawn from the amplification of reference gene primers. Sequencing used immunoSEQ multiplex PCR; TCRdb keeps in-frame clones, though not all of them. That table is the source of V, J and clone size, and D and trimming were worked out from the DNA. The sample holds 200,000 to 250,000 clones, approximately 80% seen once. CDR3 length equals 11 residues. Trimming left V 6 bases short and J 8 bases short, with 13 bases between. CDR1 DFQATT and CDR2 SNEGSKA come from the germline V gene (reference sequence).

The receptor was derived from a woman of 80 years or more with acute or convalescent COVID-19. This chain links TRBV20-1 with TRBJ1-1, with no clear D. Material: peripheral blood. CDR3 in DNA: TGCAGTGCCCCCCGCGGCTCAGAAGCTTTCTTT. Its translation: CSAPRGSEAFF.